The rows below give T cell receptor beta chains drawn from one sample of a study of T cell responses to AZD1222 COVID-19 vaccine. TCRdb keeps only in-frame clones here, not all; method: immunoSEQ multiplex PCR. Of 90,000 to 150,000 clones in the sample, roughly nine tenths are singletons; the top ten hold 2% to 3%. The specimen was peripheral blood, collected on day 0 of AZD1222 vaccination. The receptors stem from an adult in good health. CDR3s include the opening cysteine and the closing phenylalanine or tryptophan. D genes are given only for firm matches. A row's size may be missing; if present it is once, few, many or a size class.

size,J,D,V,length,CDR3,DNA
.,TRBJ2-7,.,TRBV11-2,14,CASSPRVGPYEQYF,TGTGCCAGCAGCCCCCGAGTCGGCCCGTACGAGCAGTACTTC
.,TRBJ1-1,TRBD1,TRBV7-3,13,CASSLDGTGEAFF,TGTGCCAGCAGCTTGGACGGGACAGGGGAAGCTTTCTTT
.,TRBJ1-5,TRBD1,TRBV4-1,16,CASSQQDRGGNQPQHF,TGCGCCAGCAGCCAACAGGACAGGGGAGGCAATCAGCCCCAGCATTTT
.,TRBJ2-4,.,TRBV28,12,CASSLERNIQYF,TGTGCCAGCAGTTTAGAGCGAAACATTCAGTACTTC
.,TRBJ1-5,.,TRBV5-4,17,CASSLHRREYSNQPQHF,TGTGCCAGCAGCTTGCACAGGCGGGAGTATAGCAATCAGCCCCAGCATTTT
.,TRBJ1-2,.,TRBV7-9,14,CASSLAGIEYGYTF,TGTGCCAGCAGCTTAGCAGGGATTGAATATGGCTACACCTTC
.,TRBJ1-6,.,TRBV27,13,CASSSMTGSPLHF,TGTGCCAGCAGTTCCATGACTGGGTCACCCCTCCACTTT
.,TRBJ1-2,TRBD1,TRBV19,14,CASKSRDRVDGYTF,TGTGCCAGTAAAAGCAGAGACAGGGTGGATGGCTACACCTTC
.,TRBJ1-1,TRBD1,TRBV5-5,18,CASSLGAGVGTGQTEAFF,TGTGCCAGCAGCTTGGGCGCGGGCGTCGGGACAGGGCAGACTGAAGCTTTCTTT
.,TRBJ2-7,.,TRBV6-2/TRBV6-3,16,CASSYDPTVLRGEQYF,TGTGCCAGCAGTTACGATCCGACAGTCCTAAGAGGCGAGCAGTACTTC
.,TRBJ1-5,.,TRBV6-1,15,CASSSPGGGNQPQHF,TGTGCCAGCAGTTCCCCCGGCGGGGGCAATCAGCCCCAGCATTTT
.,TRBJ1-5,TRBD1,TRBV6-5,13,CASTRTGNQPQHF,TGTGCCAGCACTAGGACAGGGAATCAGCCCCAGCATTTT
.,TRBJ1-6,.,TRBV12-3/TRBV12-4,13,CASSLGGDSPLHF,TGTGCCAGCAGCCTAGGGGGGGATTCACCCCTCCACTTT
once,TRBJ1-2,.,TRBV7-8,14,CASSPIVGGDGYTF,TGTGCCAGCAGCCCCATTGTGGGAGGGGATGGCTACACCTTC
.,TRBJ1-3,TRBD1,TRBV5-1,15,CASSFGTGVLDTIYF,TGCGCCAGCAGCTTCGGGACAGGGGTATTGGACACCATATATTTT
.,TRBJ2-7,TRBD2,TRBV28,16,CASSLATLAGGAEQYF,TGTGCCAGCAGTTTGGCTACCCTAGCGGGAGGGGCCGAGCAGTACTTC
once,TRBJ1-5,.,TRBV7-6,14,CASSLSQGTQPQHF,TGTGCCAGCAGCTTAAGTCAGGGCACTCAGCCCCAGCATTTT
once,TRBJ2-1,.,TRBV11-3,13,CASSTGPYNEQFF,TGTGCCAGCAGTACAGGCCCCTACAATGAGCAGTTCTTC
.,TRBJ2-2,TRBD1,TRBV12-5,14,CASGTGQPGGELFF,TGTGCTAGTGGTACGGGACAGCCCGGCGGGGAGCTGTTTTTT
.,TRBJ2-7,TRBD2,TRBV6-1,19,CASSEATAGTSGRAYEQYF,TGTGCCAGCAGTGAAGCCACAGCCGGGACTAGCGGGAGGGCCTACGAGCAGTACTTC
.,TRBJ1-6,TRBD1,TRBV2,14,CASKGDRAYSPLHF,TGTGCCAGCAAAGGGGACAGGGCCTATTCACCCCTCCACTTT
.,TRBJ2-2,TRBD2,TRBV5-1,13,CASTSGSTGELFF,TGCGCCAGCACTAGCGGGAGTACCGGGGAGCTGTTTTTT
.,TRBJ2-1,.,TRBV5-6,13,CASSFNARGEQFF,TGTGCCAGCAGCTTCAATGCTAGGGGTGAGCAGTTCTTC
.,TRBJ1-5,.,TRBV9,15,CASSPAGHSNQPQHF,TGTGCCAGCAGCCCCGCAGGACATAGCAATCAGCCCCAGCATTTT
.,TRBJ2-5,.,TRBV12-3/TRBV12-4,13,CASSFATLQTQYF,TGTGCCAGCAGTTTCGCTACCCTGCAGACCCAGTACTTC
.,TRBJ2-6,.,TRBV19,16,CASSTPWPDGANVLTF,TGTGCCAGTAGTACTCCATGGCCGGATGGGGCCAACGTCCTGACTTTC
.,TRBJ1-1,.,TRBV27,14,CASSFWGGNTEAFF,TGTGCCAGCAGTTTTTGGGGGGGAAACACTGAAGCTTTCTTT
.,TRBJ2-2,.,TRBV11-2,17,CASSPSPLSGLTGELFF,TGTGCCAGCAGCCCTAGCCCCCTTTCAGGGCTCACCGGGGAGCTGTTTTTT
.,TRBJ2-7,TRBD2,TRBV5-6,14,CASSLGMGLEEQYF,TGTGCCAGCAGCTTGGGTATGGGACTAGAGGAGCAGTACTTC
.,TRBJ1-1,.,TRBV10-1,13,CASSESARSEAFF,TGCGCCAGCAGTGAGTCGGCCAGGAGTGAAGCTTTCTTT
.,TRBJ2-7,.,TRBV7-7,16,CASSLNRYQRAYEQYF,TGTGCTAGCAGCTTAAATAGGTACCAGCGGGCCTACGAGCAGTACTTC
.,TRBJ1-1,.,TRBV14,13,CASSPQGTTEAFF,TGTGCCAGCAGCCCTCAAGGTACCACTGAAGCTTTCTTT
.,TRBJ1-5,TRBD1,TRBV2,14,CASSGGTGDQPQHF,TGTGCCAGCAGCGGCGGGACAGGGGATCAGCCCCAGCATTTT
.,TRBJ2-2,.,TRBV10-3,13,CAIRDQNTGELFF,TGTGCCATCAGGGACCAGAACACCGGGGAGCTGTTTTTT
.,TRBJ2-3,TRBD1,TRBV5-1,16,CASRTLTGGGMDTQYF,TGCGCCAGCAGAACCTTGACAGGGGGCGGGATGGATACGCAGTATTTT
.,TRBJ1-5,TRBD1,TRBV15,17,CATSRDRQGMSNQPQHF,TGTGCCACCAGCAGAGATAGACAGGGGATGAGCAATCAGCCCCAGCATTTT
.,TRBJ2-3,TRBD2,TRBV5-1,18,CASSLVVSGRGSTDTQYF,TGCGCCAGCAGCTTGGTGGTTAGCGGGAGAGGGAGCACAGATACGCAGTATTTT
.,TRBJ1-3,.,TRBV7-9,16,CASSLGGGRSGNTIYF,TGTGCCAGCAGCTTAGGTGGTGGTCGCTCTGGAAACACCATATATTTT
.,TRBJ1-5,.,TRBV19,14,CASSPNRDTQPQHF,TGTGCCAGTAGTCCGAACAGGGACACCCAGCCCCAGCATTTT
.,TRBJ1-2,TRBD1,TRBV28,17,CASSSGQGTRWGYGYTF,TGTGCCAGCAGTTCGGGACAGGGGACGCGCTGGGGCTATGGCTACACCTTC
.,TRBJ1-1,.,TRBV19,14,CASSMREGTTEAFF,TGTGCCAGTAGTATGAGAGAGGGAACGACTGAAGCTTTCTTT
.,TRBJ2-1,TRBD2,TRBV24-1,14,CATSPGLADNEQFF,TGTGCCACCAGTCCGGGACTAGCGGACAATGAGCAGTTCTTC
.,TRBJ1-1,TRBD1,TRBV19,13,CASRDRGGTEAFF,TGTGCCAGCAGAGACAGGGGAGGCACTGAAGCTTTCTTT
.,TRBJ2-5,.,TRBV21-1,16,CASSKEGDGEEETQYF,TGTGCCAGCAGCAAAGAGGGGGATGGGGAAGAAGAGACCCAGTACTTC
once,TRBJ2-7,TRBD2,TRBV2,18,CASSETTGTSGRVYEQYF,TGTGCCAGCAGTGAAACGACGGGGACTAGCGGGAGGGTCTACGAGCAGTACTTC
.,TRBJ1-2,.,TRBV2,13,CASREGELNGYTF,TGTGCCAGCAGGGAAGGGGAGTTAAATGGCTACACCTTC
.,TRBJ1-5,.,TRBV28,14,CASSFEGVNQPQHF,TGTGCCAGCAGTTTTGAGGGGGTGAATCAGCCCCAGCATTTT
.,TRBJ1-5,.,TRBV19,15,CASSPQGFSNQPQHF,TGTGCCAGTAGTCCCCAGGGATTTAGCAATCAGCCCCAGCATTTT
.,TRBJ2-2,.,TRBV10-1,14,CASSGSGNTGELFF,TGCGCCAGCAGCGGTAGCGGGAACACCGGGGAGCTGTTTTTT
.,TRBJ2-3,TRBD2,TRBV18,16,CASSPAGLASTDTQYF,TGTGCCAGCTCACCTGCGGGACTAGCGAGCACAGATACGCAGTATTTT
.,TRBJ2-3,TRBD1,TRBV11-2,16,CASSSPGTGDHHTQYF,TGTGCCAGCAGTTCCCCCGGGACAGGGGACCACCATACGCAGTATTTT
once,TRBJ2-7,TRBD2,TRBV5-4,14,CASSGLAGAGEQYF,TGTGCCAGCAGCGGCCTAGCGGGAGCGGGCGAGCAGTACTTC
.,TRBJ1-5,.,TRBV6-2/TRBV6-3,15,CASSYRHLSNQPQHF,TGTGCCAGCAGTTACCGGCATCTCAGCAATCAGCCCCAGCATTTT
.,TRBJ2-5,.,TRBV7-6,16,CASSLRQEGGKETQYF,TGTGCCAGCAGCTTACGACAGGAAGGTGGTAAAGAGACCCAGTACTTC
.,TRBJ1-2,.,TRBV5-1,14,CASSSVVGAGGYTF,TGCGCCAGCAGCTCGGTGGTGGGCGCGGGTGGCTACACCTTC
.,TRBJ2-3,TRBD1,TRBV10-3,19,CAISEPGGQGDRSTDTQYF,TGTGCCATCAGTGAGCCTGGGGGACAGGGGGACAGGAGCACAGATACGCAGTATTTT
.,TRBJ1-2,.,TRBV7-9,13,CASSLAHGNGYTF,TGTGCCAGCAGCTTAGCGCACGGGAACGGCTACACCTTC
.,TRBJ1-1,TRBD1,TRBV5-1,19,CASSYLAPPGQGGNTEAFF,TGCGCCAGCAGCTATTTGGCCCCCCCGGGACAGGGGGGGAACACTGAAGCTTTCTTT
few,TRBJ2-7,.,TRBV6-6,16,CASSYSVSLLAPEQYF,TGTGCCAGCAGTTACTCGGTGTCCTTACTGGCGCCCGAGCAGTACTTC